This T cell receptor (beta chain) was recovered during a study of CD8 T cells in Susac syndrome (dated by TCRdb to the late 2010s). Regarding the research as a whole: Repertoire sequencing was used to test whether CD8+ T cell activation and differentiation in Susac syndrome was antigen driven. CD8+ T cell repertoire clonality was compared between about a dozen healthy donors, some 14 Susac syndrome patients and around 15 multiple sclerosis patients. Overall study outcomes, separate from this receptor: The number of individuals in the TCR sequencing and HLA analysis was acknowledged as relatively small.

Peripheral blood CD8+ and CD4+ T cells from healthy donors, Susac syndrome patients and multiple sclerosis patients were profiled by high-throughput TCR beta sequencing. Treatment-naive patients with stable or active relapsing-remitting disease fulfilling revised McDonald criteria were used as multiple sclerosis controls. Bulk CD8+ and CD4+ T cells were purified magnetically by negative isolation, whereas CD8+ TEMRA cells were enriched by FACS. Blood was drawn into EDTA tubes, processed within 24 hours, and PBMCs were isolated by density gradient centrifugation. PBMCs intended for TCR sequencing were cryopreserved in liquid nitrogen and were subsequently thawed in a 37 degrees C water bath. The sorted or isolated CD4+, CD8+ and CD8+ TEMRA cells had a purity of 90% or higher. V loses 2 bases, J loses 0 bases, and the germline ends lie 18 bases apart. Reading the germline V gene (reference sequence) gives CDR1 MNHEY and CDR2 SMNVEV. The CDR3 sequence holds 18 residues, the cysteine and phenylalanine included. Only the CDR3 part of the read is kept: 54 bases, read in frame from the first base.

RNA was extracted using the RNeasy kit, and about 0.45 to 1 microgram was reverse transcribed with random hexamers. TCR beta CDR3 regions were amplified with the immunoSEQ multiplex PCR assay covering 54 Vbeta and 13 Jbeta segments. PCR amplification bias was corrected using a synthetic template baseline for primer optimization and computational correction. Under the source paper's analysis protocol: Reads were annotated to V, D and J genes according to IMGT and were analyzed with immunoSEQ Analyzer, with only productive sequences retained. Clonality was calculated as one minus the Shannon entropy normalized by log2 of the number of productive unique sequences. For each patient and control, public and private clones were evaluated among the 100 most prevalent clones. Susac-specific clones were defined as absent from healthy and MS cohorts, over a thousand published viral clones and other ImmuneACCESS disease sequences. Using fastp at Q25 and MiXCR, TCRdb reprocessed the public reads and kept productive beta chains. One record per CDR3 amino acid sequence lists the most common genes and DNA. Here the V and J calls rest on TCRdb's processing, not on the authors' analysis. Within this sample are hundreds of thousands of distinct CDR3 sequences, with 75% to 90% of them counted one time only. The leading ten clones occupy about 0.12% of the sample.

On this clonotype itself: What antigen it recognizes has not been identified. No base-level quality is on record; no much larger clone is a single base apart.

The receptor comes from a human donor with multiple sclerosis. The sequence links TRBV27 to TRBJ2-3, with the D gene uncertain. Sequencing used CD8+ T cells from PBMCs. The nucleotide sequence is TGTGCCAGCAGTTTAGCGCATGGGGTTGTATCTAGCACAGATACGCAGTATTTT. Its protein product is CASSLAHGVVSSTDTQYF.